Listed below are T cell receptor beta chains from one sample, sequenced in a study of cytomegalovirus exposure and HLA in healthy donors. Sequencing used immunoSEQ multiplex PCR; TCRdb keeps in-frame clones, though not all of them. The repertoire consists of some 120,000 clones, with 75% to 90% occurring once and the leading ten covering less than 7%. Sequenced sample: PBMCs. These TCRs come from a woman aged 25 to 45 in good health and CMV-seropositive. Each CDR3 is given with its conserved first and last residue. A D gene is named only where the DNA matches it firmly. Expanded clones get a size class; other rows say once, few or many, or leave the size out.

NA	TRBV11-1	TRBJ2-3	NA	12	TGTGCCAGCAGCGTCGGGGCAGATACGCAGTATTTT	CASSVGADTQYF
NA	TRBV5-4	TRBJ1-5	NA	17	TGTGCCAGCAGCCCCCGCCCTGGGGGGAGTTTCAATCAGCCCCAGCATTTT	CASSPRPGGSFNQPQHF
TRBD1	TRBV15	TRBJ1-1	NA	13	TGTGCCACCAGCTCCCTCTCCGGGACAGCCGCTTTCTTT	CATSSLSGTAAFF
NA	TRBV27	TRBJ2-7	NA	12	TGTGCCAGCGGCCCCCAGGGCTACGAGCAGTACTTC	CASGPQGYEQYF
NA	TRBV6-6	TRBJ1-2	NA	15	TGTGCCAGCAGTTACCCCGAAGGCGGATTCTATGGCTACACCTTC	CASSYPEGGFYGYTF
NA	TRBV27	TRBJ1-2	few	13	TGTGCCAGCAGTTTATTCAGGGGAAGGGACTACACCTTC	CASSLFRGRDYTF
NA	TRBV10-2	TRBJ1-5	NA	12	TGCGCCCCCAAGGGGGGGCCTCAGCCCCAGCATTTT	CAPKGGPQPQHF
NA	TRBV23-1	TRBJ1-2	NA	13	TGCGCCAGCAGTCAATGGGCGGGGTATGGCTACACCTTC	CASSQWAGYGYTF
NA	TRBV5-6	TRBJ1-6	NA	17	TGTGCCAGCAGCTTGGAAATAACGGACAGCCTAAATTCACCCCTCCACTTT	CASSLEITDSLNSPLHF
NA	TRBV29-1	TRBJ1-1	NA	18	TGCAGCGTTGCCGACCTTCCCACATCTAAGACAGGATACACTGAAGCTTTCTTT	CSVADLPTSKTGYTEAFF
NA	TRBV30	TRBJ1-1	NA	14	TGTGCCTGGAGCCCACCCGCGGGGGGCACTGAAGCTTTCTTT	CAWSPPAGGTEAFF
NA	TRBV28	TRBJ2-4	NA	15	TGTGCCAGCACCACCTCCGAGATAGCCAAAAACATTCAGTACTTC	CASTTSEIAKNIQYF
TRBD2	TRBV6-1	TRBJ2-7	NA	14	TGTGCCAGCAGCCTCGCGCGGGGGACTTACGAGCAGTACTTC	CASSLARGTYEQYF
NA	TRBV20-1	TRBJ1-1	NA	11	TGCCGGGGGAAGGAAAACACTGAAGCTTTCTTT	CRGKENTEAFF
NA	TRBV5-6	TRBJ2-2	once	16	TGTGCCAGCCTGGAGTCGAAGACAGCGAACACCGGGGAGCTGTTTTTT	CASLESKTANTGELFF
NA	TRBV6-5	TRBJ1-5	NA	14	TGTGCCAGCGCTGAGGGGGACAGCAATCAGCCCCAGCATTTT	CASAEGDSNQPQHF
TRBD2	TRBV7-3	TRBJ2-3	NA	17	TGTGCCAGCAGCGAGGGACTAGCGGGGGGTTTGGGAGATACGCAGTATTTT	CASSEGLAGGLGDTQYF
NA	TRBV15	TRBJ1-4	NA	15	TGTGCCACCAGCAGAGTGGGGGCGAGGATTGAAAAACTGTTTTTT	CATSRVGARIEKLFF
NA	TRBV6-5	TRBJ1-2	NA	14	TGTGCCAGCAGTAGGGGCATTCGTAACTATGGCTACACCTTC	CASSRGIRNYGYTF
NA	TRBV5-1	TRBJ1-2	NA	14	TGCGCCAGCAGCTTTACCCCTGGACAGTATGGCTACACCTTC	CASSFTPGQYGYTF
NA	TRBV30	TRBJ1-2	once	13	TGTGCCTGGAGTGTGGCAGATTGGTATGGCTACACCTTC	CAWSVADWYGYTF
NA	TRBV4-2	TRBJ2-7	NA	15	TGTGCCAGCAGCCCAGGAGGGACGGCCAAATACGAGCAGTACTTC	CASSPGGTAKYEQYF
NA	TRBV4-1	TRBJ2-3	NA	16	TGCGCCAGCAGCCTAGGAAGAGGGGGGGCCGCAGATACGCAGTATTTT	CASSLGRGGAADTQYF
NA	TRBV6-1	TRBJ1-2	NA	13	TGTGCCAGCAGTGAGGGGGCGCACTATGGCTACACCTTC	CASSEGAHYGYTF
NA	TRBV30	TRBJ1-1	NA	13	TGTGCCTGGAGTGTCCTCCCGGGCACTGAAGCTTTCTTT	CAWSVLPGTEAFF
TRBD1	TRBV29-1	TRBJ2-3	NA	14	TGCAGCCACCGGGACAGTGCTTTCACAGATACGCAGTATTTT	CSHRDSAFTDTQYF
NA	TRBV28	TRBJ1-2	NA	13	TGTGCCAGCAGTCCTCAGGGGAACTATGGCTACACCTTC	CASSPQGNYGYTF
NA	TRBV9	TRBJ2-6	NA	15	TGTGCCAGCAGCGCTTACAGCTCTGGGGCCAACGTCCTGACTTTC	CASSAYSSGANVLTF
NA	TRBV5-1	TRBJ2-6	NA	17	TGCGCCAGCAGCTGGAGGGGTGGTGTAGCTGGGGCCAACGTCCTGACTTTC	CASSWRGGVAGANVLTF
TRBD1	TRBV4-1	TRBJ1-1	NA	15	TGCGCCAGCAGCCGCCCCGACAGGGAAGAGGGCCGGGCTTTCTTT	CASSRPDREEGRAFF
NA	TRBV27	TRBJ2-7	NA	14	TGTGCCAGCAGTTCACTCCTCCAGGGTTACGAGCAGTACTTC	CASSSLLQGYEQYF
NA	TRBV2	TRBJ2-3	NA	15	TGTGCCAGCAGCTTTCTACCCGCTACCACAGATACGCAGTATTTT	CASSFLPATTDTQYF
NA	TRBV5-1	TRBJ1-5	NA	15	TGCGCCAGCAGCTTGGGGTCCGGGGGCAATCAGCCCCAGCATTTT	CASSLGSGGNQPQHF
NA	TRBV25-1	TRBJ2-7	once	15	TGTGCCAGCAGTGAGGAGACAGGGCTAGCGGGCGAGCAGTACTTC	CASSEETGLAGEQYF
NA	TRBV19	TRBJ1-4	NA	13	TGTGCCAGTAGTATCCGGGTGAATGAAAAACTGTTTTTT	CASSIRVNEKLFF
NA	TRBV5-1	TRBJ2-7	NA	11	TGCGCCAGCAGCTTAAGGACAGCCGGATGGTTC	CASSLRTAGWF
TRBD1	TRBV30	TRBJ2-7	NA	13	TGTGCCTGTGTTCGGGACAGGGGCAGGGAGCAGTACTTC	CACVRDRGREQYF
NA	TRBV6-6	TRBJ1-6	NA	13	TGTGCCAGCAGTCCTACAGGGATTTCACCCCTCCACTTT	CASSPTGISPLHF
NA	TRBV14	TRBJ1-1	NA	14	TGTGCCAGCAGCCAACGTGGCAAGAACACTGAAGCTTTCTTT	CASSQRGKNTEAFF
NA	TRBV6-5	TRBJ1-2	NA	13	TGTGCCAGCAGGTCCCGGGACATCTATGGCTACACCTTC	CASRSRDIYGYTF
TRBD1	TRBV6-1	TRBJ1-2	NA	15	TGTGCCAGCAGTCCCTTTCAAACAGGGGATAATGGCTACACCTTC	CASSPFQTGDNGYTF
TRBD1	TRBV30	TRBJ1-2	NA	16	TGTGCCTCCCCCCGGGACAGCCTCTCAGCTAACTATGGCTACACCTTC	CASPRDSLSANYGYTF
NA	TRBV5-1	TRBJ2-7	NA	13	TGCGCCAGCAGCTTAAGGCAGGGCTACGAGCAGTACTTC	CASSLRQGYEQYF
TRBD1	TRBV7-3	TRBJ2-1	few	13	TGTGCCAGCAGCATTGGGACAGGCAATGAGCAGTTCTTC	CASSIGTGNEQFF
NA	TRBV29-1	TRBJ1-6	NA	13	TGCAGCGTTGACAGGGATGATAATTCACCCCTCCACTTT	CSVDRDDNSPLHF
NA	TRBV14	TRBJ2-7	once	15	TGTGCCAGCAGCCCCTTTGAGACGGGTCCCTACGAGCAGTACTTC	CASSPFETGPYEQYF
NA	TRBV30	TRBJ2-1	NA	14	TGTGCCTGGGACCGGGGTCTCTCCTACAATGAGCAGTTCTTC	CAWDRGLSYNEQFF
TRBD2	TRBV6-5	TRBJ2-1	NA	15	TGTGCCAGCAGCCTAGCGGGGGGGGACTACAATGAGCAGTTCTTC	CASSLAGGDYNEQFF
NA	TRBV4-1	TRBJ1-3	NA	18	TGCGCCAGCAGCCGTCTTATATCGACAGCCGACTCTGGAAACACCATATATTTT	CASSRLISTADSGNTIYF
NA	TRBV6-5	TRBJ1-4	NA	15	TGTGCCAGCCTATCTAGGCGGGGTCTTAATGAAAAACTGTTTTTT	CASLSRRGLNEKLFF
NA	TRBV6-5	TRBJ1-1	NA	16	TGTGCCAGCAGTTTTTCTTTGGGGGCAGGGAGTACTGAAGCTTTCTTT	CASSFSLGAGSTEAFF
TRBD1	TRBV28	TRBJ1-5	NA	15	TGTGCCAGCAGTCGACCCTCACAGGGGAATCAGCCCCAGCATTTT	CASSRPSQGNQPQHF
NA	TRBV7-3	TRBJ2-2	NA	13	TGTGCCAGCAAGCAGGGGCCCACCGGGGAGCTGTTTTTT	CASKQGPTGELFF
TRBD2	TRBV29-1	TRBJ2-7	NA	13	TGCAGCGTTGTAACTAGCGATTCCTACGAGCAGTACTTC	CSVVTSDSYEQYF
NA	TRBV20-1	TRBJ2-3	NA	11	TGCAGTTCCGGAGTGGTAGATACGCAGTATTTT	CSSGVVDTQYF
NA	TRBV19	TRBJ1-4	NA	12	TGTGCCAGTAGTCAATCAGGAGGGGAACTGTTTTTT	CASSQSGGELFF
NA	TRBV28	TRBJ1-2	few	15	TGTGCCAGCAGTACCGGACAGCCCGGTGACTATGGCTACACCTTC	CASSTGQPGDYGYTF